This T cell receptor (beta chain) derives from a study of cytomegalovirus exposure and HLA in healthy donors. Background on the study: In an early release, HLA-typed donors contributed 77 million or so unique TCR sequences. General study findings and limits: The HLA-A and HLA-B alleles of most subjects were reportedly predicted accurately from TCR beta sequences.

There are 16 residues in the CDR3. The trim removed 0 bases at V and 5 bases at J, leaving 4 bases unmatched. CDR1 and CDR2 from the germline V gene are SGHRS and YFSETQ. Points on this clone: The antigen is unknown.

PCR involved 60 Vbeta and 13 Jbeta primers. Sequencing was performed with immunoSEQ multiplex PCR; in TCRdb, only in-frame clones are kept and a portion is missing. The repertoire holds roughly 180,000 clones, with around four fifths as singletons. The rearrangement uses TRBV5-1 and TRBJ2-3; 12 nucleotides agree with TRBD2. The sample consisted of PBMCs. The receptor was derived from a woman in her 30s in good health and CMV-seronegative. The CDR3 is CASSLASGGAIDTQYF. CDR3 DNA sequence: TGCGCCAGCAGCTTGGCTAGCGGGGGGGCCATAGATACGCAGTATTTT.